This T cell receptor (beta chain) came from a study of control samples from healthy donors and cancer patients. The table came from immunoSEQ multiplex PCR; TCRdb's copy has only in-frame clones and leaves some out. There are more than 95,000 clones in the sample; 90% to 95% occur only once, and approximately 8% lies in the top ten. The CDR3 loop spans 16 amino acids. V was pared by 0 bases and J by 5 bases, with 14 bases between. Germline V gene data show CDR1 as LGHNA and CDR2 as YNFKEQ. Sequencing was carried out using blood. This sequence was found in a man in his late teens or twenties in good health. The chain couples TRBV4-2 to TRBJ2-1, with D tentatively TRBD2 (6 bases). The CDR3 DNA reads as TGTGCCAGCAGCCAAGACGGGCGGAGCGGGCACAATGAGCAGTTCTTC. Translated, it gives CASSQDGRSGHNEQFF.